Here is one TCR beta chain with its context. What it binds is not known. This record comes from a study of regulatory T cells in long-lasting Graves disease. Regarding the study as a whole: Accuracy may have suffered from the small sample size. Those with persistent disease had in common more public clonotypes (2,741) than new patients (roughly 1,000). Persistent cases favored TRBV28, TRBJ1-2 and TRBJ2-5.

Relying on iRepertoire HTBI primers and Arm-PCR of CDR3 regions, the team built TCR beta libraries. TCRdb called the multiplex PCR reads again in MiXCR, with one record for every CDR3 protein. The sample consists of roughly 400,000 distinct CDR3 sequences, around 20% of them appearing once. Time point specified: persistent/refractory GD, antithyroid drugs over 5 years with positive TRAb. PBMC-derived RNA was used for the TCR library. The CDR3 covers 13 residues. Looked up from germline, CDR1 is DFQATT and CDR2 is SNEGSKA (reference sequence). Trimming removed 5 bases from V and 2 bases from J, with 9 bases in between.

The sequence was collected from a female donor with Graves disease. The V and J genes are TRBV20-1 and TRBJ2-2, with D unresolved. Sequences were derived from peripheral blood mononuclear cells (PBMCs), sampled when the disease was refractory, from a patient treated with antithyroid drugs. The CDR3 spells CSAAANNTGELFF. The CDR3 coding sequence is TGCAGTGCTGCCGCCAATAACACCGGGGAGCTGTTTTTT.